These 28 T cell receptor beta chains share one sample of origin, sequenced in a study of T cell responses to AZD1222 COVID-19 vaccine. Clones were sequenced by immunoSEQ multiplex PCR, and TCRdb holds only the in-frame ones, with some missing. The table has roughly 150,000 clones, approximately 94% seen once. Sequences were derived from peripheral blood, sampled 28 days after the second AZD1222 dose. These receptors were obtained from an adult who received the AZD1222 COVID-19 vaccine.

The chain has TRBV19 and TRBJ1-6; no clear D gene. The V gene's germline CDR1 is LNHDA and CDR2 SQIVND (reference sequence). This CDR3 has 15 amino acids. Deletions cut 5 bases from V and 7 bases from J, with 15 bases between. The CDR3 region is CASSVSEFGNSPLHF. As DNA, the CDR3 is TGTGCCAGTAGTGTCTCAGAATTTGGGAATTCACCCCTCCACTTT.

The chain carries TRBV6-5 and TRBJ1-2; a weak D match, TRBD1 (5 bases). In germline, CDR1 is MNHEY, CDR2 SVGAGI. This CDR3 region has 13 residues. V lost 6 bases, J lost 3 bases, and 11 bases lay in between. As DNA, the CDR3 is TGTGCCAGCAGAAACCGACAGCACTATGGCTACACCTTC. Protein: CASRNRQHYGYTF.

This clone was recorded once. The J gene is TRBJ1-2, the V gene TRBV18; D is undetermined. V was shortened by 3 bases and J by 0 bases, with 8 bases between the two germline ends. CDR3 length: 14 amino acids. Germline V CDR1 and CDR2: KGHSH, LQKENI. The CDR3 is CASSPVDTNYGYTF. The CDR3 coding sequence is TGTGCCAGCTCACCCGTAGATACTAACTATGGCTACACCTTC.

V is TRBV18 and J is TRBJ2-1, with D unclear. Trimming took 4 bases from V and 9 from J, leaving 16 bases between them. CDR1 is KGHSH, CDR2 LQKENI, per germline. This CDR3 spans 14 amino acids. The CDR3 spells CASSQTPHGIEQFF. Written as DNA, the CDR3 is TGTGCCAGCTCACAGACACCACATGGCATTGAGCAGTTCTTC.

CDR3 loop: CASSLRQANQPQHF. The CDR3, as DNA: TGTGCCAGCAGCTTACGACAGGCGAATCAGCCCCAGCATTTT. The V gene is TRBV7-2, the J gene TRBJ1-5; maybe TRBD1 (6 bases). The germline gives CDR1 SGHTA, CDR2 FQGNSA. Trimming cost V 2 bases and J 4 bases, with 9 bases left between them. This CDR3 region has 14 residues.

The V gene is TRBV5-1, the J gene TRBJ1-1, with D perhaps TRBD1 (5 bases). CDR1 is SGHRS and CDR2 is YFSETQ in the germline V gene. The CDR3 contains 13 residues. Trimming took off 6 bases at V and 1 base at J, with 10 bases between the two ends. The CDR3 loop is CASTRDQNTEAFF. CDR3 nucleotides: TGCGCCAGCACACGGGACCAGAACACTGAAGCTTTCTTT. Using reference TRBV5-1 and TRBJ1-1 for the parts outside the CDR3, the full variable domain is KAGVTQTPRYLIKTRGQQVTLSCSPISGHRSVSWYQQTPGQGLQFLFEYFSETQRNKGNFPGRFSGRQFSNSRSEMNVSTLELGDSALYLCASTRDQNTEAFFGQGTRLTVV.

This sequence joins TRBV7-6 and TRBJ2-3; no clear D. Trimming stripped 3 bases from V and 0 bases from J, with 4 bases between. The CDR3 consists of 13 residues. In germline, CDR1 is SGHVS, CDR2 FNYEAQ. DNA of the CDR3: TGTGCCAGCAGCTTTTTTAGCACAGATACGCAGTATTTT. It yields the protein CASSFFSTDTQYF.

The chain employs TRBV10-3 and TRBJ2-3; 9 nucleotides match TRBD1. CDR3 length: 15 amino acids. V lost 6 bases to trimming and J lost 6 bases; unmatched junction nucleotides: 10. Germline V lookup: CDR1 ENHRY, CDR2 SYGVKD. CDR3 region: CAIRADRGTVDTQYF. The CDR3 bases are TGTGCCATCAGAGCCGACAGGGGGACGGTCGATACGCAGTATTTT.

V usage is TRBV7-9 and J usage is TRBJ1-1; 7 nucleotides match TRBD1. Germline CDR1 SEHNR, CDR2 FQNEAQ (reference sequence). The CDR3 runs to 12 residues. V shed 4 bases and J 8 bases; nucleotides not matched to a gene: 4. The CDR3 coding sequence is TGTGCCAGCAGCTATGGGACAGAAGAAGCTTTCTTT. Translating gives CASSYGTEEAFF.

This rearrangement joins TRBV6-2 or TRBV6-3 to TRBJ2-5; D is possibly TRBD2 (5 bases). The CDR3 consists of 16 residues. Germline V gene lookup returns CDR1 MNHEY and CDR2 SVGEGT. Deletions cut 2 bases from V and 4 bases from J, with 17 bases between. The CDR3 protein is CASSYVGEVAGETQYF. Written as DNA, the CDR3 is TGTGCCAGCAGTTACGTGGGAGAGGTCGCGGGAGAGACCCAGTACTTC.

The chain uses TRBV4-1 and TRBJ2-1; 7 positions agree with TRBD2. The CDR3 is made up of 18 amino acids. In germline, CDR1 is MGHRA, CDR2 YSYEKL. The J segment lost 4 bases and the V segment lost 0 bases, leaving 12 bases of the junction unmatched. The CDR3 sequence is CASSQDPQGLVPYNEQFF. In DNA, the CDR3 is TGCGCCAGCAGCCAAGATCCCCAAGGACTAGTTCCTTACAATGAGCAGTTCTTC.

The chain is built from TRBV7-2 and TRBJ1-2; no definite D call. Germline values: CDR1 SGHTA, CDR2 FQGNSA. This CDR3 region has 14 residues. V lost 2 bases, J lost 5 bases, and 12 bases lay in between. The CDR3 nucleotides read TGTGCCAGCAGCTTAATGGACGGTGCTTATGGCTACACCTTC. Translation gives CASSLMDGAYGYTF.

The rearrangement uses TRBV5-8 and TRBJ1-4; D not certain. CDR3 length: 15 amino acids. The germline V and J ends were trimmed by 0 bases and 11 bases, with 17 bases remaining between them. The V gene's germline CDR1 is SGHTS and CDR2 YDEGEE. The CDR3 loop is CASSLEGNSFEKLFF. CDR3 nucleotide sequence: TGTGCCAGCAGCTTGGAGGGTAATTCCTTTGAGAAACTGTTTTTT.

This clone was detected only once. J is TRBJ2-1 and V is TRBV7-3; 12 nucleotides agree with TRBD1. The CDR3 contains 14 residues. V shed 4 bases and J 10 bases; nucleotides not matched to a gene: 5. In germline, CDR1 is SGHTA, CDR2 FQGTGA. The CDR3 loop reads CASSSGTGGQEQFF. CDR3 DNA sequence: TGTGCCAGCAGCTCCGGGACAGGGGGCCAAGAGCAGTTCTTC.

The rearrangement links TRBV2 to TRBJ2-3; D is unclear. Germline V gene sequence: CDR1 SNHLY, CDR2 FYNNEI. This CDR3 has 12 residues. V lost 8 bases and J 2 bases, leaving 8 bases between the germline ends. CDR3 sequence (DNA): TGTGCCAGCCGACCTTACACAGATACGCAGTATTTT. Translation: CASRPYTDTQYF.

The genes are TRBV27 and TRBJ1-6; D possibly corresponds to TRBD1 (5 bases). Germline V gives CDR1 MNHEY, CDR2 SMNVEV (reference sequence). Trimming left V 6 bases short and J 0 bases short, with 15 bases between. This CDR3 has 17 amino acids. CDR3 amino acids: CASSGRGGSSYNSPLHF. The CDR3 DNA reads TGTGCCAGCAGCGGCCGGGGGGGGAGCTCCTATAATTCACCCCTCCACTTT.

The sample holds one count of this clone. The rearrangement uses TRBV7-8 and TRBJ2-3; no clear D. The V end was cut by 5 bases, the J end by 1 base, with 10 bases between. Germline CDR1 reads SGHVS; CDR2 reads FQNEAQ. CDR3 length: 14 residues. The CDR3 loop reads CASSANYGTDTQYF. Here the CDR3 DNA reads TGTGCCAGCAGCGCAAACTACGGCACAGATACGCAGTATTTT.

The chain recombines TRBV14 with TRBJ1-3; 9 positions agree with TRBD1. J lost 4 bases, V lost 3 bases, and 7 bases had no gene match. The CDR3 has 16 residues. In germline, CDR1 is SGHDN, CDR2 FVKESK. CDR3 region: CASSQRTGGDGNTIYF. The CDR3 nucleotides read TGTGCCAGCAGCCAGCGAACAGGGGGCGACGGAAACACCATATATTTT.

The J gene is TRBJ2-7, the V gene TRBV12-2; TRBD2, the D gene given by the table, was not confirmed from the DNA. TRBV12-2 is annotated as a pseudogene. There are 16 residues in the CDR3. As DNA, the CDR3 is TGTGCAAGTCGCGAGCTTCCCGGGACTAGCACCTACGAGCAGTACTTC. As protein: CASRELPGTSTYEQYF.

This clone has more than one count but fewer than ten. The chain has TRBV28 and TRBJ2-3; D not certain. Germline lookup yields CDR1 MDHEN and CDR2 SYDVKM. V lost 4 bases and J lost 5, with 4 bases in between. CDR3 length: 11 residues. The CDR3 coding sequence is TGTGCCAGCAGTTGGGGAGATACGCAGTATTTT. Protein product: CASSWGDTQYF.

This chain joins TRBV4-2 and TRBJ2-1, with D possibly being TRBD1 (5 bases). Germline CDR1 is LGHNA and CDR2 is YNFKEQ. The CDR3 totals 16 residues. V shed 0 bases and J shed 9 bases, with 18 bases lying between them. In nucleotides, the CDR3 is TGTGCCAGCAGCCAAGAGTTGCCAGGGTATCACGGTGAGCAGTTCTTC. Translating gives CASSQELPGYHGEQFF.

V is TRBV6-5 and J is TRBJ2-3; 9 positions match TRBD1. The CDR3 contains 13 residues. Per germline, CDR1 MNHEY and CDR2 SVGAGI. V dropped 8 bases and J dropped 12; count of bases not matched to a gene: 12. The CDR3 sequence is CASGTGQGSSQYF. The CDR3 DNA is TGTGCCAGCGGGACGGGACAGGGTAGTTCACAGTATTTT.

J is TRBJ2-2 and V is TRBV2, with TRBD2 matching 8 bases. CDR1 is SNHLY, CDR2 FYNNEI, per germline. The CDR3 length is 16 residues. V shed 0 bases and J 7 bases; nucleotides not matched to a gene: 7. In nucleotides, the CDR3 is TGTGCCAGCAGTGAAGCGCCGGGAGGGCGGATCGGGGAGCTGTTTTTT. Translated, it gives CASSEAPGGRIGELFF.

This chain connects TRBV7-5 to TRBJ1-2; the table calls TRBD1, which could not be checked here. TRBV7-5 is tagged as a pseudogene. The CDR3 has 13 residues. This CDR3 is CVRSGYRKTGYTF. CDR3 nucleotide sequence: TGTGTCAGAAGCGGATACCGAAAGACAGGCTACACCTTC.

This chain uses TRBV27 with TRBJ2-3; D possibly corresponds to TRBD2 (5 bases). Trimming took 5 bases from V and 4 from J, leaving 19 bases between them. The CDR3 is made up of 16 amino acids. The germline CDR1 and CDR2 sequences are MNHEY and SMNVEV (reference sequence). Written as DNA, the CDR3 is TGTGCCAGCAGTCCGGACTGGCCCTACCTGCCAGATACGCAGTATTTT. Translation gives CASSPDWPYLPDTQYF.

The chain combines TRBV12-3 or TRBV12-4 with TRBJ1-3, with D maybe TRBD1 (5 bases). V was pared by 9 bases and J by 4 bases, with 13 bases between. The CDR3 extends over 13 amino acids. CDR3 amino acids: CASLWRGGNTIYF. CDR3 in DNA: TGTGCCAGTCTCTGGAGGGGAGGAAACACCATATATTTT.

The CDR3 loop reads CASSQVGLAAAGELFF. The CDR3 nucleotides are TGCGCCAGCAGCCAAGTGGGACTAGCGGCTGCGGGGGAGCTGTTTTTT. The genes are TRBV4-1 and TRBJ2-2, with 11 bases aligning to TRBD2. The junction had 6 bases not matched to a gene; V was cut back by 1 base and J by 8 bases. The CDR3 is made up of 16 amino acids. The germline CDR1 and CDR2 sequences are MGHRA and YSYEKL.

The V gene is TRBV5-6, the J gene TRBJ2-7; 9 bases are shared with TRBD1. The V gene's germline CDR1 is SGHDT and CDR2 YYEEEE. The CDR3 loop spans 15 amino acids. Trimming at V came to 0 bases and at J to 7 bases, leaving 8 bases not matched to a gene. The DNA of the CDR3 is TGTGCCAGCAGCTTGGGGTGGGACAGGGATCTTGAGCAGTACTTC. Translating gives CASSLGWDRDLEQYF.